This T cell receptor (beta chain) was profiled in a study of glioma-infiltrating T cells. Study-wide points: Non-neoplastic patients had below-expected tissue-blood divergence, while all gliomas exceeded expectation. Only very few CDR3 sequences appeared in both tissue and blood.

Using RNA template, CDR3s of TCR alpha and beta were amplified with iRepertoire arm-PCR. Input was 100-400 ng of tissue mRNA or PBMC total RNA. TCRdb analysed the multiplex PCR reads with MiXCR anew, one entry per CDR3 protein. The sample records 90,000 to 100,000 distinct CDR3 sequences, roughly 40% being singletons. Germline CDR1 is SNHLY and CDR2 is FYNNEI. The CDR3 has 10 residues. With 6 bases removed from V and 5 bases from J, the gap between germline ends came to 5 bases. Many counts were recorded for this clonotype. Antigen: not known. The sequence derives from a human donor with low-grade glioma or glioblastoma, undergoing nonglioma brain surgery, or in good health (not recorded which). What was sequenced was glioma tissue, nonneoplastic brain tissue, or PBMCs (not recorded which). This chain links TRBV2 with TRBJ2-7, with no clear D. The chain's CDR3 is CASRSNEQYF. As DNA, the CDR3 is TGTGCCAGCAGGTCCAACGAGCAGTACTTC.